Given below is one T cell receptor (beta chain) in context. Its antigen is unidentified. This specimen comes from a study of shared clonotypes between healthy human individuals. Whole-study results and caveats: Sequencing depth was a factor that was expected to affect clonotype sharing among donors.

Profiled with immunoSEQ multiplex PCR; TCRdb holds only in-frame clones, not every one. The sample lists about 95,000 clones, 67% seen once, with roughly 40% in the top ten. The V gene end was trimmed by 7 bases and the J gene end by 3 bases; junction bases not matched to a gene: 8. This CDR3 is 15 amino acids long. Germline V gene lookup returns CDR1 PRHDT and CDR2 FYEKMQ (reference sequence). This chain joins TRBV13 and TRBJ2-7, with 11 bases that match TRBD1. This clonotype was obtained from a man aged 25 to 40 in good health. The material sequenced was memory CD8+ T cells sorted from blood. As for subset: CD45RO+ cells pooled with CCR7-negative TemRA cells. The CDR3 DNA reads TGTGCCAGCACCGCTTGGGGGACAGGGGGCTACGAGCAGTACTTC. Encoded protein: CASTAWGTGGYEQYF.